The 21 T cell receptor beta chains listed next were all sequenced from one sample in a study of cytomegalovirus exposure and HLA in healthy donors (TCRdb year 2017). The receptor library was made with the immunoSEQ multiplex PCR assay. For the multiplex PCR, a mixture combining 60 forward primers for TCR Vbeta segments and 13 reverse primers for TCR Jbeta segments was used. The table comes from immuneACCESS by way of TCRdb, which keeps in-frame sequences with V and J called. Part of the clones is missing from these tables; in studies checked, under half for an unresolved V gene and the rest for unknown reasons. The sample data list roughly 130,000 clones, and 73% of these were observed just once. 1% to 1.5% of the sample goes to the ten largest clones. Sequencing was done on a sample of PBMCs. These TCRs come from a woman aged 40 to 50 in good health and CMV-seronegative.

The chain joins TRBV7-9 to TRBJ2-1, with unresolved D. Germline-derived CDR1 and CDR2 are SEHNR and FQNEAQ (reference sequence). The CDR3 is made up of 12 amino acids. Trimming shortened V by 2 bases and J by 8 bases, and 7 bases separated the two germline ends. In nucleotides, the CDR3 is TGTGCCAGCAGCTTAAACGGGTATGAGCAGTTCTTC. Translating gives CASSLNGYEQFF.

The chain joins TRBV6-1 to TRBJ1-5; possibly TRBD1 for D (6 bases). Looked up from germline, CDR1 is MNHNS and CDR2 is SASEGT. The CDR3 has 13 residues. With 8 bases removed from V and 2 bases from J, the gap between germline ends came to 10 bases. CDR3 in amino acids: CASSNRGNQPQHF. The DNA of the CDR3 is TGTGCCAGCTCTAACAGGGGCAATCAGCCCCAGCATTTT.

This clone has only a few counts. The germline gene is not matched at one end of the junction; a read error may be the cause. V and J are TRBV5-6 and TRBJ1-5; maybe TRBD1 (6 bases). The CDR3 is 15 amino acids. The germline CDR1 and CDR2 sequences are SGHDT and YYEEEE. The CDR3 reads CASSLGGRFHQPQHF. CDR3 sequence (DNA): TGTGCCAGCAGTTTGGGGGGGCGTTTCCATCAGCCCCAGCATTTT.

The V call is TRBV27, the J call TRBJ2-3; 7 bases are shared with TRBD2. The V gene end was trimmed by 2 bases and the J gene end by 7 bases; junction bases not matched to a gene: 21. The CDR3 consists of 19 residues. In germline, CDR1 is MNHEY, CDR2 SMNVEV (reference sequence). The CDR3 is CASSLDGAAGGTKEYTQYF. The CDR3, as DNA: TGTGCCAGCAGTTTAGATGGAGCCGCTGGGGGGACTAAAGAATATACGCAGTATTTT.

This clone is a singleton in its sample. The rearrangement uses TRBV5-1 and TRBJ2-2; 10 bases are a match to TRBD1. The CDR3 sequence is 15 residues long. V lost 3 bases, J lost 4 bases, and 3 bases stayed unmatched. Germline CDR1 and CDR2: SGHRS and YFSETQ. The CDR3: CASSYRTGGTGELFF. CDR3 nucleotide sequence: TGCGCCAGCAGCTACAGGACAGGGGGCACCGGGGAGCTGTTTTTT.

The rearrangement links TRBV9 to TRBJ2-3; TRBD2 aligns across 10 bases. Trimming cost V 4 bases and J 0 bases; bases outside gene matches: 8. The CDR3 loop spans 17 amino acids. Germline assignment: CDR1 SGDLS and CDR2 YYNGEE. CDR3 sequence reads: CASSFPSGGGSTDTQYF. CDR3 nucleotides: TGTGCCAGCAGCTTTCCTAGCGGGGGAGGTAGCACAGATACGCAGTATTTT.

The chain uses TRBV2 and TRBJ2-5; D possibly corresponds to TRBD2 (7 bases). The CDR3 spans 16 residues. The V gene lost 0 bases and the J gene lost 6 bases, with 17 bases spanning the gap. Germline CDR1 reads SNHLY; CDR2 reads FYNNEI. CDR3 amino acids: CASSEALGGAAKTQYF. The CDR3 bases are TGTGCCAGCAGTGAAGCGCTTGGGGGGGCGGCAAAGACCCAGTACTTC.

This clone was picked up one time. The chain employs TRBV7-3 and TRBJ2-3; 11 bases align to TRBD2. This CDR3 is 15 amino acids long. CDR1 and CDR2 (germline): SGHTA, FQGTGA. The ends lost 1 base at V and 4 bases at J; junction bases unmatched: 1. CDR3 sequence (DNA): TGTGCCAGCAGCTTAAGTAGCGGGGGGGCAGATACGCAGTATTTT. This sequence encodes CASSLSSGGADTQYF.

V is TRBV27 and J is TRBJ2-1; TRBD2 matches at 8 bases. V gave up 7 bases and J gave up 7 bases; unmatched junction bases: 9. Per germline, CDR1 MNHEY and CDR2 SMNVEV (reference sequence). There are 14 residues in the CDR3. CDR3 in DNA: TGTGCCAGCAAACGGGCGGGGGGCAGAAATGAGCAGTTCTTC. Its translation is CASKRAGGRNEQFF.

This clone was seen more than once but under ten times. This chain uses TRBV6-5 with TRBJ2-2; 11 bases align to TRBD1. Trimming took 8 bases from V and 3 from J; bases not matched to a gene: 5. There are 15 residues in the CDR3. Germline CDR1 is MNHEY and CDR2 is SVGAGI. The CDR3, as DNA: TGTGCCAGCCGGCGGGGACAGGGGGACACCGGGGAGCTGTTTTTT. Protein sequence: CASRRGQGDTGELFF.

The DNA of the CDR3 is TGTGCCAGCTCAGGGACTTTTAACTATGGCTACACCTTC. Translated, it gives CASSGTFNYGYTF. This chain joins TRBV18 and TRBJ1-2; D is perhaps TRBD1 (5 bases). Per germline, CDR1 KGHSH and CDR2 LQKENI. The CDR3 extends over 13 amino acids. Trimming cost V 5 bases and J 1 base, with 8 bases left between them.

The CDR3 region has the DNA TGTGCCAGCAGCCGCACTTGGGGACTCCAAGAGACCCAGTACTTC. It yields the protein CASSRTWGLQETQYF. The J gene is TRBJ2-5, the V gene TRBV11-2, with D tentatively TRBD2 (6 bases). The germline CDR1 and CDR2 sequences are SGHAT and FQNNGV. The ends were cut back, 5 bases at V and 1 base at J, with 14 bases in the middle. This CDR3 has 15 amino acids.

Only a few counts were recorded for this clone. This chain links TRBV4-1 with TRBJ2-2; no reliable D call. Germline-derived CDR1 and CDR2 are MGHRA and YSYEKL. This CDR3 has 16 amino acids. The ends were cut back, 0 bases at V and 0 bases at J, with 8 bases in the middle. The CDR3 reads CASSQDDFANTGELFF. The CDR3 nucleotides read TGCGCCAGCAGCCAAGATGACTTCGCGAACACCGGGGAGCTGTTTTTT.

This sequence joins TRBV4-1 and TRBJ2-7, with 7 positions matching TRBD2. CDR1 is MGHRA, CDR2 YSYEKL, per germline. This CDR3 has 14 residues. The V segment lost 4 bases and the J segment 7 bases; nucleotides outside the gene matches: 10. CDR3 nucleotide sequence: TGCGCCAGCAGCCCAGGCGGGGCGGGGGAGGAGCAGTACTTC. This gives the protein CASSPGGAGEEQYF.

This chain links TRBV27 with TRBJ2-1, with TRBD2 matching over 15 bases. The germline CDR1 and CDR2 sequences are MNHEY and SMNVEV (reference sequence). The CDR3 spans 17 residues. V lost 5 bases and J lost 9; bases outside the gene matches: 11. The CDR3 region has the DNA TGTGCCAGCAGTATTGGGACTAGCGGGGGGCCTCGGGGTGAGCAGTTCTTC. Residues: CASSIGTSGGPRGEQFF.

In the case of this clone: This CDR3 is also generated by other DNA sequences in the sample. The chain carries TRBV6-4 and TRBJ1-1; no firm D call. Per germline, CDR1 MRHNA and CDR2 SNTAGT. This CDR3 has 13 amino acids. V was pared by 5 bases and J by 0 bases, with 7 bases between. The CDR3 region has the DNA TGTGCCAGCAGTTTATACATGAACACTGAAGCTTTCTTT. The encoded protein is CASSLYMNTEAFF.

This clone was found a few times. V is TRBV5-1 and J is TRBJ1-6; D ambiguous. Looked up from germline, CDR1 is SGHRS and CDR2 is YFSETQ. This CDR3 has 15 amino acids. V lost 5 bases to trimming and J lost 7 bases, with 16 bases between them. The CDR3 loop is CASRADLGANSPLHF. Written as DNA, the CDR3 is TGCGCCAGCAGGGCGGATCTGGGTGCCAATTCACCCCTCCACTTT. The full variable domain, in which reference TRBV5-1 and TRBJ1-6 provide the parts outside the CDR3, is KAGVTQTPRYLIKTRGQQVTLSCSPISGHRSVSWYQQTPGQGLQFLFEYFSETQRNKGNFPGRFSGRQFSNSRSEMNVSTLELGDSALYLCASRADLGANSPLHFGNGTRLTVT.

This clone has a handful of counts. The J gene is TRBJ1-1, the V gene TRBV29-1; TRBD1 might be the D (5 bases). The germline V gene has CDR1 SQVTM and CDR2 ANQGSEA. CDR3 length: 13 residues. The V end was cut by 3 bases, the J end by 1 base, with 9 bases between. The chain's CDR3 is CSVEARANTEAFF. In DNA, the CDR3 is TGCAGCGTTGAGGCCAGGGCGAACACTGAAGCTTTCTTT. The full variable domain, its missing parts supplied by reference TRBV29-1 and TRBJ1-1, is SAVISQKPSRDICQRGTSLTIQCQVDSQVTMMFWYRQQPGQSLTLIATANQGSEATYESGFVIDKFPISRPNLTFSTLTVSNMSPEDSSIYLCSVEARANTEAFFGQGTRLTVV.

This clone came up a few times. The V and J genes are TRBV6-1 and TRBJ1-2; D remains unclear. This CDR3 is built from 12 residues. Germline CDR1 is MNHNS and CDR2 is SASEGT. Trimming shortened V by 4 bases and J by 4 bases, and 7 bases separated the two germline ends. CDR3 sequence reads: CASSAEFYGYTF. The CDR3 DNA reads as TGTGCCAGCAGTGCAGAATTCTATGGCTACACCTTC.

V gene TRBV5-1 combines with J gene TRBJ2-1; D is perhaps TRBD1 (6 bases). V gave up 3 bases and J gave up 9 bases, with 13 bases separating them. This CDR3 comprises 13 residues. Germline CDR1 is SGHRS and CDR2 is YFSETQ. The chain's CDR3 is CASSYPGQLEQFF. CDR3 sequence (DNA): TGCGCCAGCAGCTACCCGGGACAACTTGAGCAGTTCTTC.

In its sample, this clone was seen a few times. The chain has TRBV6-6 and TRBJ1-1, with D possibly matching TRBD1 (5 bases). Germline V CDR1 and CDR2: MNHNY, SVGAGI (reference sequence). The germline V and J ends were trimmed by 6 bases and 1 base, with 12 bases remaining between them. This CDR3 spans 14 amino acids. The CDR3: CASSARTGNTEAFF. CDR3 nucleotide sequence: TGTGCCAGCAGCGCACGCACAGGGAACACTGAAGCTTTCTTT.